The 30 T cell receptor beta chains in this list originate from one sample, sequenced in a study of T cell changes during pregnancy in multiple sclerosis. Assay: immunoSEQ multiplex PCR; the TCRdb copy retains only in-frame clones and omits some. The data contain 100,000 or so clones, about 94% of them singletons. Material: peripheral blood, obtained after pregnancy. The receptors come from a female donor in good health, enrolled as a control in a pregnancy study.

CDR3 in amino acids: CASSLPAGGFTGGNEQFF. CDR3 nucleotides: TGTGCCAGCAGCTTGCCAGCGGGAGGGTTTACAGGGGGCAATGAGCAGTTCTTC. The V and J genes are TRBV5-6 and TRBJ2-1, with 10 bases identical to TRBD2. V lost 1 base to trimming and J lost 6 bases; unmatched junction nucleotides: 13. The CDR3 spans 18 residues. Germline CDR1 reads SGHDT; CDR2 reads YYEEEE.

The genes are TRBV7-6 and TRBJ2-6; 7 bases fit TRBD2. The CDR3 sequence is 17 residues long. The germline CDR1 and CDR2 sequences are SGHVS and FNYEAQ. V gave up 0 bases and J gave up 3 bases; unmatched junction bases: 5. In DNA form, the CDR3 reads TGTGCCAGCAGCTTAGCTGGGGGGGGGAGTGGGGCCAACGTCCTGACTTTC. Residues: CASSLAGGGSGANVLTF.

CDR3 in DNA: TGTGCCAGCAGCTTACAGGGCCTAGACGAGCAGTACTTC. As protein: CASSLQGLDEQYF. J is TRBJ2-7 and V is TRBV5-6; possibly TRBD1 for D (6 bases). Trimming cost V 2 bases and J 5 bases, with 11 bases left between them. Looked up from germline, CDR1 is SGHDT and CDR2 is YYEEEE. CDR3 length equals 13 residues.

The rearrangement links TRBV6-5 to TRBJ2-3, with 12 bases matching TRBD1. J was trimmed by 5 bases and V by 2 bases; bases with no gene match: 5. The germline V gene encodes CDR1 MNHEY and CDR2 SVGAGI. This CDR3 is built from 16 residues. CDR3 in amino acids: CASSYPGTGGRDTQYF. In DNA form, the CDR3 reads TGTGCCAGCAGTTACCCCGGGACAGGGGGCAGAGATACGCAGTATTTT.

The chain couples TRBV5-1 to TRBJ1-2; D is perhaps TRBD1 (6 bases). The length of the CDR3 is 13 residues. Trimming took 4 bases from V and 4 from J, leaving 11 bases between them. Germline V gene data show CDR1 as SGHRS and CDR2 as YFSETQ. The CDR3 here is CASSPGEGYGYTF. CDR3 DNA: TGCGCCAGCAGCCCAGGGGAGGGCTATGGCTACACCTTC.

As for this clone: Other DNA sequences in the sample encode the same CDR3. J is TRBJ2-7 and V is TRBV6-1; 7 bases line up with TRBD2. Per germline, CDR1 MNHNS and CDR2 SASEGT. Germline trimming cut 8 bases from V and 1 base from J; bases unmatched to any gene: 8. The length of the CDR3 is 14 residues. Written as DNA, the CDR3 is TGTGCCAGCTCGCCCGGGACTAATTCCTACGAGCAGTACTTC. Its protein is CASSPGTNSYEQYF.

V and J are TRBV28 and TRBJ1-1, with TRBD1 matching 12 bases. Germline CDR1 and CDR2: MDHEN and SYDVKM. With V trimmed by 8 bases and J by 5 bases, 6 bases remained unmatched. The CDR3 runs 14 residues. CDR3 residues: CASGWDRGRTEAFF. CDR3 bases: TGTGCCAGCGGTTGGGACAGGGGGCGGACTGAAGCTTTCTTT. The whole variable domain, remainder taken from reference TRBV28 and TRBJ1-1, is DVKVTQSSRYLVKRTGEKVFLECVQDMDHENMFWYRQDPGLGLRLIYFSYDVKMKEKGDIPEGYSVSREKKERFSLILESASTNQTSMYLCASGWDRGRTEAFFGQGTRLTVV.

The rearrangement links TRBV10-3 to TRBJ1-1, with 8 bases lining up with TRBD1. V shed 10 bases and J 3 bases; nucleotides not matched to a gene: 4. Germline V gene lookup returns CDR1 ENHRY and CDR2 SYGVKD. CDR3 length: 12 amino acids. The CDR3 region has the DNA TGTGCCACTACAGGGGGTGACACTGAAGCTTTCTTT. Translating it yields CATTGGDTEAFF.

This clone has only one observation. This chain joins TRBV28 and TRBJ2-7; 7 nucleotides agree with TRBD1. The CDR3 is 16 amino acids. Per the germline V gene, CDR1 is MDHEN and CDR2 is SYDVKM. V trimming: 6 bases; J trimming: 0 bases; junction bases outside the gene matches: 11. The CDR3 DNA reads as TGTGCCAGCAGAACAATCATCGGGACAGCCTCCTACGAGCAGTACTTC. Its protein is CASRTIIGTASYEQYF.

The gene calls are TRBV6-5 and TRBJ1-2; D is unclear. The V gene's germline CDR1 is MNHEY and CDR2 SVGAGI. The CDR3 totals 15 residues. Between the trimmed V and J ends, which lost 5 bases and 1 base, there was a span of 14 bases. Written as DNA, the CDR3 is TGTGCCAGCAGTAACGACTCCTGTCATAACTATGGCTACACCTTC. Its protein is CASSNDSCHNYGYTF.

The CDR3 sequence: CASRQENRDNQPQHF. The CDR3 DNA follows: TGTGCCAGCCGACAGGAAAATCGGGACAATCAGCCCCAGCATTTT. The chain couples TRBV19 to TRBJ1-5, with a possible D match to TRBD1 (6 bases). The germline gives CDR1 LNHDA, CDR2 SQIVND (reference sequence). The CDR3 has 15 amino acids. The ends were cut back, 9 bases at V and 3 bases at J, with 18 bases in the middle.

This chain uses TRBV11-2 with TRBJ2-2; 8 bases match TRBD2. Germline-derived CDR1 and CDR2 are SGHAT and FQNNGV. The V segment lost 5 bases and the J segment 2 bases; nucleotides outside the gene matches: 7. The CDR3 has 16 amino acids. In DNA form, the CDR3 reads TGTGCCAGCAGCCGCCTAAGCGGGAGAAACACCGGGGAGCTGTTTTTT. Translated: CASSRLSGRNTGELFF.

The count of this clone is one. This chain joins TRBV5-1 and TRBJ1-1; a possible D gene is TRBD1 (6 bases). This CDR3 region has 15 residues. Germline CDR1 reads SGHRS; CDR2 reads YFSETQ. Between the trimmed V and J ends, which lost 4 bases and 4 bases, there was a span of 17 bases. As DNA, the CDR3 is TGCGCCAGCAGCACATATGACAGGTCGGCCACTGAAGCTTTCTTT. Translation: CASSTYDRSATEAFF.

This clone was observed a single time. The chain recombines TRBV9 with TRBJ2-1; TRBD1 might be the D (6 bases). Germline-derived CDR1 and CDR2 are SGDLS and YYNGEE. CDR3 length: 17 amino acids. Trimming stripped 3 bases from V and 4 bases from J, with 20 bases between. Written as DNA, the CDR3 is TGTGCCAGCAGCGCATACTTCAGGGGTAGCGAATACAATGAGCAGTTCTTC. Translating it yields CASSAYFRGSEYNEQFF.

The rearrangement links TRBV28 to TRBJ1-2; a possible D gene is TRBD1 (6 bases). This CDR3 has 13 residues. Germline V gives CDR1 MDHEN, CDR2 SYDVKM. Trimming removed 2 bases from V and 5 bases from J, with 9 bases in between. CDR3 nucleotide sequence: TGTGCCAGCAGTTTAGACAGGTTTTATGGCTACACCTTC. It specifies CASSLDRFYGYTF.

The J gene is TRBJ2-4, the V gene TRBV7-2; a weak D match, TRBD2 (6 bases). The CDR3 covers 15 residues. V shed 5 bases and J shed 15 bases, with 26 bases lying between them. Germline-derived CDR1 and CDR2 are SGHTA and FQGNSA. The CDR3 sequence: CASSPTATIAAGGYF. CDR3 DNA: TGTGCCAGCAGCCCTACCGCCACGATAGCGGCCGGTGGGTACTTC.

The chain carries TRBV2 and TRBJ2-5, with D perhaps matching TRBD2 (5 bases). V was pared by 6 bases and J by 5 bases, with 10 bases between. The CDR3 sequence is 12 residues long. Germline CDR1 and CDR2: SNHLY and FYNNEI. This chain's CDR3 is CASRRGRETQYF. The DNA of the CDR3 is TGTGCCAGCAGGCGAGGGCGGGAGACCCAGTACTTC.

The rearrangement joins TRBV7-9 to TRBJ2-1, with 7 bases aligning to TRBD2. Looked up from germline, CDR1 is SEHNR and CDR2 is FQNEAQ (reference sequence). Trimming at V came to 4 bases and at J to 6 bases, leaving 21 bases not matched to a gene. The CDR3 covers 19 residues. This CDR3 is CASSYPQSLRAGESNEQFF. DNA of the CDR3: TGTGCCAGCAGCTACCCCCAGTCGTTGCGCGCGGGAGAGAGCAATGAGCAGTTCTTC.

The chain joins TRBV11-2 to TRBJ1-1, with D tentatively TRBD1 (5 bases). The V gene's germline CDR1 is SGHAT and CDR2 FQNNGV. The CDR3 loop spans 14 amino acids. The V end was cut by 4 bases, the J end by 3 bases, with 12 bases between. The CDR3 DNA reads as TGTGCCAGCAGCTCGCAGGGTACGGACACTGAAGCTTTCTTT. It codes for CASSSQGTDTEAFF.

The rearrangement links TRBV5-6 to TRBJ1-2, with D tentatively TRBD1 (5 bases). Germline CDR1 and CDR2: SGHDT and YYEEEE. The CDR3 consists of 15 residues. Trimming took off 0 bases at V and 6 bases at J, with 15 bases between the two ends. The CDR3 DNA sequence: TGTGCCAGCAGCTTGGCCGGGGAGGGGCTCCATGGCTACACCTTC. Encoded protein: CASSLAGEGLHGYTF.

V gene TRBV28 combines with J gene TRBJ2-2, with TRBD2 as a possible D gene (6 bases). Deletions cut 6 bases from V and 3 bases from J, with 14 bases between. Germline loops: CDR1 MDHEN, CDR2 SYDVKM. The CDR3 runs 15 residues. The CDR3, as DNA: TGTGCCAGCAGCCTCGGGCGGGAACACACCGGGGAGCTGTTTTTT. Translating it yields CASSLGREHTGELFF. The full variable domain, rest sourced from reference TRBV28 and TRBJ2-2, is DVKVTQSSRYLVKRTGEKVFLECVQDMDHENMFWYRQDPGLGLRLIYFSYDVKMKEKGDIPEGYSVSREKKERFSLILESASTNQTSMYLCASSLGREHTGELFFGEGSRLTVL.

This clone was picked up a small number of times. The chain joins TRBV7-2 to TRBJ2-7; 10 bases fit TRBD2. V was pared by 7 bases and J by 9 bases, with 6 bases of the junction left unmatched. The length of the CDR3 is 12 residues. The germline V gene has CDR1 SGHTA and CDR2 FQGNSA. Here the CDR3 DNA reads TGTGCCAGCAACCTAGCGGGAGCGGTGCAGTACTTC. Translation: CASNLAGAVQYF.

The V gene is TRBV29-1, the J gene TRBJ2-5; D gene unclear. With 5 bases removed from V and 2 bases from J, the gap between germline ends came to 9 bases. CDR3 length: 12 amino acids. Per the germline V gene, CDR1 is SQVTM and CDR2 is ANQGSEA. The CDR3 DNA is TGCAGCGTTCTCACTCCACAAGAGACCCAGTACTTC. The encoded protein is CSVLTPQETQYF.

The chain combines TRBV19 with TRBJ2-1; 9 bases line up with TRBD2. This CDR3 has 17 residues. V trimming: 7 bases; J trimming: 10 bases; junction bases outside the gene matches: 20. Per germline, CDR1 LNHDA and CDR2 SQIVND (reference sequence). CDR3 bases: TGTGCCAGTACCCGTTCTAGCGGGACCGCCCTTAGTGGAGAGCAGTTCTTC. Translating gives CASTRSSGTALSGEQFF.

This chain links TRBV27 with TRBJ2-7, with TRBD1 matching 11 bases. This CDR3 has 15 amino acids. Germline V lookup: CDR1 MNHEY, CDR2 SMNVEV (reference sequence). Trimming took 0 bases from V and 2 from J; bases not matched to a gene: 0. CDR3 protein: CASSLSGQGAYEQYF. The CDR3 nucleotides read TGTGCCAGCAGTTTATCGGGACAGGGGGCCTACGAGCAGTACTTC.

The CDR3 sequence: CARRGQHNTEAFF. For the CDR3, the DNA is TGTGCCAGGCGGGGACAGCATAACACTGAAGCTTTCTTT. The chain is built from TRBV21-1 and TRBJ1-1; the table calls TRBD1, which could not be checked here. TRBV21-1 is listed as a pseudogene. The CDR3 loop spans 13 amino acids.

This chain's CDR3 is CASRKSRGSYEQYF. The CDR3 coding sequence is TGTGCCAGCAGAAAAAGCCGAGGCTCCTACGAGCAGTACTTC. The rearrangement links TRBV28 to TRBJ2-7; no clear D. The CDR3 covers 14 residues. Per the germline V gene, CDR1 is MDHEN and CDR2 is SYDVKM. V was cut by 6 bases and J by 0 bases, with 12 bases left in between. The full variable domain, with the rest looked up from reference TRBV28 and TRBJ2-7, is DVKVTQSSRYLVKRTGEKVFLECVQDMDHENMFWYRQDPGLGLRLIYFSYDVKMKEKGDIPEGYSVSREKKERFSLILESASTNQTSMYLCASRKSRGSYEQYFGPGTRLTVT.

This clone was found once. The rearrangement uses TRBV11-3 and TRBJ2-7; TRBD1 aligns across 10 bases. Germline lookup yields CDR1 SGHNT and CDR2 YENEEA. The CDR3 is 20 residues long. V was clipped by 4 bases and J by 2 bases; unmatched bases: 20. The CDR3 nucleotides read TGTGCCAGCAGCTATACCCCCGACAGGGGGCGAGGAAAACACACCTACGAGCAGTACTTC. It yields the protein CASSYTPDRGRGKHTYEQYF. The whole variable domain, filled in from reference TRBV11-3 and TRBJ2-7, reads EAGVVQSPRYKIIEKKQPVAFWCNPISGHNTLYWYLQNLGQGPELLIRYENEEAVDDSQLPKDRFSAERLKGVDSTLKIQPAELGDSAVYLCASSYTPDRGRGKHTYEQYFGPGTRLTVT.

This sequence joins TRBV11-2 and TRBJ2-7; TRBD1 agrees at 8 bases. J gave up 6 bases and V 0 bases, and 4 bases lay outside the gene matches. CDR1 and CDR2 from the germline V gene are SGHAT and FQNNGV. The CDR3 contains 14 residues. The CDR3 sequence: CASSLDRGQSEQYF. The CDR3 DNA reads TGTGCCAGCAGCTTAGACAGGGGGCAGAGCGAGCAGTACTTC.

The chain carries TRBV2 and TRBJ2-3; 11 bases are shared with TRBD2. Germline-derived CDR1 and CDR2 are SNHLY and FYNNEI. The CDR3 covers 16 residues. The V segment lost 4 bases and the J segment 3 bases; nucleotides outside the gene matches: 6. CDR3 region: CASSVGSGRGTDTQYF. CDR3 coding DNA: TGTGCCAGCAGTGTTGGTAGCGGGAGGGGAACAGATACGCAGTATTTT.